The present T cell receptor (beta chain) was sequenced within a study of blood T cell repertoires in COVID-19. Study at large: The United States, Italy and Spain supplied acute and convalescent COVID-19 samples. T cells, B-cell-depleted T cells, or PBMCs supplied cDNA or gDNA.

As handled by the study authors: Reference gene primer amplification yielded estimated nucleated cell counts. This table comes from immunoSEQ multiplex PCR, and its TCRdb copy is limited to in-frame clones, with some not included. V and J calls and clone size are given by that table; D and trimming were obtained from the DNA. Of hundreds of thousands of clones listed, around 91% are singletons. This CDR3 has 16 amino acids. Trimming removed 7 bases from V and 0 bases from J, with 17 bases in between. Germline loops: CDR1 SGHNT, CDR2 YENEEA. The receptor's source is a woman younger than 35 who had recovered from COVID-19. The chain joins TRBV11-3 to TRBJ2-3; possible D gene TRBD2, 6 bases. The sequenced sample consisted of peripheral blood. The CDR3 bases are TGTGCCAGCAAAGCAGGAGGGCTTGGTAGCACAGATACGCAGTATTTT. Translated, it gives CASKAGGLGSTDTQYF.